The sequence of this T cell receptor (beta chain) was determined in a study of post-analysis software for immune sequencing data (dated by TCRdb to between 2014 and 2017). About the study as a whole: The recorded disease courses included relapsing-remitting, secondary progressive and progressive-relapsing multiple sclerosis, and some patients had no subtype annotation. A subset of samples was prepared in parallel using single-end sample barcoding, then pooled and co-amplified after Illumina adapter ligation. The patient repertoires were compared against 10 to 12 previously published healthy control repertoires obtained from donors aged roughly 6 to 28 years.

Concerning this clonotype itself: There is no known antigen for this receptor. No base qualities exist here, and no much larger clone lies one base off it.

Library method: PCR. The listed sequencing device is Illumina HiSeq 2500. To reduce PCR and sequencing biases, unique molecular identifiers were built into the TCR beta cDNA libraries. About 500,000 cDNA molecules were obtained for every 1 to 10 million input T cells, so each molecule roughly corresponded to one T cell. The patient libraries were prepared and sequenced using the same protocol as the earlier healthy control dataset. Samples belonging to the same batch were prepared together, multiplexed and sequenced on a shared HiSeq lane. The published analysis was carried out like this. Raw barcoded reads were processed with MIGEC, discarding single-read molecular identifier groups before consensus assembly and CDR3 extraction. Clonotype tables were post-analysed with VDJtools, and diversity was normalized by down-sampling all datasets to the smallest sample size. In repertoire overlap clustering, CDR3 amino acid sequences, but not nucleotide sequences, were matched to correct batch-related cross-sample contamination. The raw public reads went through TCRdb reprocessing: fastp at Q25, MiXCR clone calling, in-frame beta chains kept. Each record represents a unique CDR3 protein, reported with the most common genes and DNA among its rows. The V and J calls come from TCRdb's annotation, not from the publication. This sample is represented by 430,000 or so distinct CDR3 sequences; approximately 42% of them were singletons. The ten most abundant clones make up approximately 7.6% of the sample.

TCR beta repertoires were profiled from peripheral blood of under 15 young patients with multiple sclerosis to demonstrate the VDJtools post-analysis software. Multiple sclerosis patients were children and adolescents aged roughly 6 to 15 years. Beyond this particular receptor, the publication reports: The control group was slightly older than the multiple sclerosis patient group. Compared with controls, multiple sclerosis patients had significantly lower normalized Chao1 diversity, a finding suggesting substantial peripheral T-cell clonal expansion. Direct clustering with F measure revealed strong co-clustering of samples prepared in the same batch, which led to a batch-effect correction. Patients showed significantly higher frequencies than controls for roughly five TRBV segments, among them TRBV5-6, TRBV5-1 and TRBV20-1.

From the cysteine up to the phenylalanine, the CDR3 has a length of 13 residues. Only the CDR3 part of the read is kept: 39 bases, read in frame from the first base. CDR1 and CDR2 are drawn from the germline V gene: SQVTM, ANQGSEA. Recombination linked TRBV29-1 to TRBJ2-4, with a tentative D gene TRBD2 over 6 matching bases. Near its end, the DNA agrees better with TRBJ2-7, so the J call may be wrong. Sequences were obtained from blood. This TCR was sampled from a girl aged 2-10 years with multiple sclerosis. Here is the DNA: TGCAGCGTCCGAGAGGGGAGGAAGTACGAGCAGTACTTC. It encodes CSVREGRKYEQYF.